The rows below give T cell receptor beta chains drawn from one sample of a study of OX40 agonist ivuxolimab in advanced cancers. TCRdb's table, derived via immunoSEQ multiplex PCR, lists solely in-frame clones and lacks some. Counted here are roughly 80,000 clones, roughly 85% occurring once; the ten biggest clones make up less than 0.8%. This specimen was CD4+ or CD8+ T cells sorted from blood, taken in a trial of the OX40 agonist ivuxolimab. These receptors originate from an adult with an advanced solid tumor such as melanoma, head and neck, liver or kidney cancer. Both conserved end residues are trimmed from each CDR3. Size is stated for part of the rows, as once, few or many counts, or as a class when the clone is expanded.

v_gene | abundance | CDR3aa
TRBV5-1 | NA | ARSAGAGGPHIGDTQY
TRBV11-2 | NA | ASSLGNQWVSNEQF
TRBV25-1 | NA | ASSEGRVHEQF
TRBV5-1 | NA | ASSFPGDDTQY
TRBV28 | NA | ASSPRAPSGNTIY
TRBV5-1 | NA | ASSLTGQGNIGANVLT
TRBV6-5 | NA | ASSYSRDRSNYGYT
TRBV15 | NA | ATSRDTPGYNEQF
TRBV11-2 | NA | ASSSPRGPTYNEQF
TRBV12-5 | NA | ASGLHQETQY
TRBV19 | NA | ASSMSGASTDTQY
TRBV2 | NA | ASSAGTRYGYT
TRBV11-2 | NA | ASSPLAVSNYGYT
TRBV7-2 | NA | ASSSMGGPSLTDTQY
TRBV7-9 | NA | ASSSFSGGTDTQY
TRBV30 | once | AWSKPRSGNTGELF
TRBV28 | few | ASSTPWGQDTEAF
TRBV7-2 | NA | ASRPGDTDYGYT
TRBV6-5 | once | ASSDLQGDGYT
TRBV7-9 | once | ASSSGGRSPLH
TRBV5-5 | NA | ASSRTAGQINTEAF
TRBV20-1 | NA | SARTGYGYT
TRBV7-6 | NA | ASSLTGEQETQY
TRBV27 | NA | ATSPGLSNQPQH
TRBV5-1 | once | ASSLGALAGGQQETQY
TRBV5-6 | NA | ASSPGTLIEKLF
TRBV2 | NA | ASKTGYSYEQY
TRBV27 | once | ASSAGQAITGELF
TRBV7-9 | NA | ASSLGGATGNQPQH
TRBV2 | NA | ASSPRYEQY
TRBV18 | NA | ASSPRQGRNYGYT
TRBV5-6 | NA | ASSPQGGNGNTIY
TRBV18 | NA | ASSPRDSPTNYGYT
TRBV4-2 | NA | ASSQEVRGFGGNTIY
TRBV6-5 | once | AKQAVGLENIQY
TRBV10-3 | NA | AISESIGAGSPLH
TRBV6-6 | NA | ASTEQGARYNEQF
TRBV19 | NA | ASRSGGSTGELF
TRBV27 | NA | ASTTLQLAGGYNEQF
TRBV5-1 | NA | ASSSLGQGSAKNIQY
TRBV18 | few | ASSPGERAFAEQY
TRBV19 | few | ASSMRGNQETQY
TRBV19 | once | ATASEGNTIY
TRBV27 | once | ASSFRDRETQY
TRBV2 | NA | ASSESWQTAPREAF
TRBV29-1 | NA | SVRPTGAPYNEQF
TRBV11-2 | NA | ATQLNGLSSGANVLT
TRBV4-1 | NA | ASSQDIGALGPDTQY
TRBV19 | once | ASRRQSSTDTQY
TRBV7-9 | NA | ASSPGTGGMNY
TRBV2 | NA | ASDREQGGNLAKNIQY
TRBV2 | few | ASSEIRYGYT
TRBV19 | NA | ASSIAGLQETQY
TRBV27 | NA | ASCSSGPGNQPQH